A selection of T cell receptor beta chains follows, all from one sample in a study of blood T cell repertoires in COVID-19. Method: immunoSEQ multiplex PCR; TCRdb's copy keeps in-frame clones and lacks some. The table shows about 150,000 clones, with approximately 90% occurring only once. Source material: peripheral blood. Receptors were obtained from a human donor in a cohort sampled during active COVID-19. CDR3s include the opening cysteine and the closing phenylalanine or tryptophan. Each record gives: CDR3 DNA, CDR3 protein, clone size, J gene, D gene, V gene. The D gene is left open where the match is weak. Clone size, where shown, is once, few, many, or a class for clones that have expanded.

CDR3 DNA: TGTGCCAGCAGCTTGTCCAGCGGGGGTCCTACCGGGGAGCTGTTTTTT
CDR3 protein: CASSLSSGGPTGELFF
clone size: .
J gene: TRBJ2-2
D gene: TRBD2
V gene: TRBV7-2

CDR3 DNA: TGCGCCAGCAGAAGAAGACAGGACAGCTCCTACGAGCAGTACTTC
CDR3 protein: CASRRRQDSSYEQYF
clone size: .
J gene: TRBJ2-7
D gene: .
V gene: TRBV5-1

CDR3 DNA: TGTGCCAGCAGCGTCCTAGACAGACCTGAAGCTTTCTTT
CDR3 protein: CASSVLDRPEAFF
clone size: .
J gene: TRBJ1-1
D gene: .
V gene: TRBV9

CDR3 DNA: TGTGCCAGTAGCCCCGCCACAGGGACCTTACGGGAGACCCAGTACTTC
CDR3 protein: CASSPATGTLRETQYF
clone size: .
J gene: TRBJ2-5
D gene: .
V gene: TRBV19

CDR3 DNA: TGTGCCAGCAGCATACCCCGTAGGGGTGCGATAGATACGCAGTATTTT
CDR3 protein: CASSIPRRGAIDTQYF
clone size: once
J gene: TRBJ2-3
D gene: .
V gene: TRBV5-8

CDR3 DNA: TGTGCCAATCCGAGGACGACTAGCCCCGGGTGCGAGCAGTACTTC
CDR3 protein: CANPRTTSPGCEQYF
clone size: .
J gene: TRBJ2-7
D gene: TRBD2
V gene: TRBV28

CDR3 DNA: TGTGCCAGCAGTTACTCCCCTGGAGGGGTCAATTCACCCCTCCACTTT
CDR3 protein: CASSYSPGGVNSPLHF
clone size: .
J gene: TRBJ1-6
D gene: .
V gene: TRBV6-6

CDR3 DNA: TGTGCCAGCAGCTTAGGCGGGGGGTACGAGCAGTACTTC
CDR3 protein: CASSLGGGYEQYF
clone size: .
J gene: TRBJ2-7
D gene: TRBD2
V gene: TRBV11-2

CDR3 DNA: TGTGCCAGCAGAACGGGACAGGAGACCTACGAGCAGTACTTC
CDR3 protein: CASRTGQETYEQYF
clone size: .
J gene: TRBJ2-7
D gene: TRBD1
V gene: TRBV28

CDR3 DNA: TGTGCCAGCGCTATGGGGCTAGCGGGAGGGTACGAGCAGTACTTC
CDR3 protein: CASAMGLAGGYEQYF
clone size: .
J gene: TRBJ2-7
D gene: TRBD2
V gene: TRBV19